Listed here are 28 T cell receptor beta chains from one sample, sequenced in a study of blood T cell repertoires in COVID-19. This table comes from immunoSEQ multiplex PCR, and its TCRdb copy is limited to in-frame clones, with some not included. Seen here are about 80,000 clones, around four fifths observed once, and the top ten hold 18%. Specimen: peripheral blood. These receptors all stem from an elderly man with active or convalescent COVID-19.

The chain carries TRBV7-9 and TRBJ1-4, with TRBD1 as a possible D gene (5 bases). The CDR3 spans 16 residues. V was clipped by 7 bases and J by 5 bases, with 20 bases between them. Germline lookup yields CDR1 SEHNR and CDR2 FQNEAQ (reference sequence). CDR3 sequence: CASIRGLSNSNEKLFF. The CDR3 coding sequence is TGTGCCAGCATACGGGGACTGTCTAACTCGAATGAAAAACTGTTTTTT.

V gene TRBV4-1 combines with J gene TRBJ1-4; a weak D match, TRBD1 (5 bases). The CDR3 has 18 residues. V lost 0 bases and J 8 bases, leaving 22 bases between the germline ends. Germline-derived CDR1 and CDR2 are MGHRA and YSYEKL. The CDR3 DNA follows: TGCGCCAGCAGCCAAGAACCACGGGTACAGGCCAGTCGGGAAAAACTGTTTTTT. Translated: CASSQEPRVQASREKLFF.

The chain uses TRBV7-8 and TRBJ1-6; the match to TRBD1 covers 8 bases. Germline CDR1 is SGHVS and CDR2 is FQNEAQ. The CDR3 extends over 15 amino acids. J lost 9 bases, V lost 2 bases, and 6 bases had no gene match. The CDR3 here is CASSLSRTGSSPLHF. The CDR3, as DNA: TGTGCCAGCAGCTTATCACGGACAGGGAGTTCACCCCTCCACTTT.

The count of this clone is one. The chain couples TRBV5-4 to TRBJ2-3; D might be TRBD2 (6 bases). CDR3 length: 20 amino acids. The V gene lost 1 base and the J gene lost 2 bases, with 26 bases spanning the gap. Germline CDR1 SGHNT, CDR2 YYREEE (reference sequence). The CDR3 here is CASSLYGGTRFRLNTDTQYF. CDR3 nucleotides: TGTGCCAGCAGCTTGTATGGCGGGACGAGATTCCGCCTAAACACAGATACGCAGTATTTT.

In its sample, this clone was seen a few times. The CDR3 DNA reads as TGTGCCAGCAGTATTCAGACTACCGCTTACGAGCAGTACGTC. Its translation: CASSIQTTAYEQYV. This chain uses TRBV6-5 with TRBJ2-7; possible D gene TRBD2, 5 bases. This CDR3 region has 14 residues. V was pared by 5 bases and J by 4 bases, with 15 bases between. Germline V CDR1 and CDR2: MNHEY, SVGAGI.

V is TRBV5-1 and J is TRBJ2-2; 14 nucleotides match TRBD2. The trim removed 3 bases at V and 5 bases at J, leaving 6 bases unmatched. Germline V gene lookup returns CDR1 SGHRS and CDR2 YFSETQ. CDR3 length: 17 residues. The CDR3 is CASSWRGTSGSTGELFF. The CDR3 DNA sequence: TGCGCCAGCAGCTGGAGGGGGACTAGCGGGAGTACCGGGGAGCTGTTTTTT. Full variable domain (remainder filled in from reference TRBV5-1 and TRBJ2-2): KAGVTQTPRYLIKTRGQQVTLSCSPISGHRSVSWYQQTPGQGLQFLFEYFSETQRNKGNFPGRFSGRQFSNSRSEMNVSTLELGDSALYLCASSWRGTSGSTGELFFGEGSRLTVL.

The CDR3 coding sequence is TGCAGTGCTAGTAGCGGGAGGGGAACAGATACGCAGTATTTT. This encodes CSASSGRGTDTQYF. The genes are TRBV20-1 and TRBJ2-3; TRBD2 aligns across 11 bases. Trimming at V came to 3 bases and at J to 3 bases, leaving 2 bases not matched to a gene. Germline V lookup: CDR1 DFQATT, CDR2 SNEGSKA (reference sequence). The CDR3 spans 14 residues.

The V and J genes are TRBV5-4 and TRBJ2-3, with 11 bases aligning to TRBD2. Per germline, CDR1 SGHNT and CDR2 YYREEE (reference sequence). The CDR3 extends over 18 amino acids. Unmatched junction bases numbered 6, after V lost 0 bases and J lost 0 bases. This CDR3 reads CASSLGGLAEFSTDTQYF. The DNA for the CDR3 is TGTGCCAGCAGCTTGGGGGGACTAGCGGAGTTTAGCACAGATACGCAGTATTTT.

This clone was counted only a few times. This chain links TRBV27 with TRBJ1-5; D not certain. CDR1 is MNHEY and CDR2 is SMNVEV in the germline V gene (reference sequence). Trimming removed 4 bases from V and 1 base from J, with 11 bases in between. The CDR3 has 15 residues. The DNA of the CDR3 is TGTGCCAGCAGTTCTTGGGAGGGAAGCAATCAGCCCCAGCATTTT. Its translation is CASSSWEGSNQPQHF.

CDR3 residues: CASSLLATDTQYF. The CDR3 nucleotides are TGTGCCAGCAGCTTATTAGCCACAGATACGCAGTATTTT. The V and J genes are TRBV11-3 and TRBJ2-3; unclear D gene. CDR3 length: 13 amino acids. The germline V gene has CDR1 SGHNT and CDR2 YENEEA. The V end lost 2 bases, the J end lost 2 bases, and 5 bases lay between the germline ends.

This clone was detected only once. V usage is TRBV19 and J usage is TRBJ1-4, with 8 bases matching TRBD1. The CDR3 totals 14 residues. Germline V lookup: CDR1 LNHDA, CDR2 SQIVND (reference sequence). After removal of 8 bases from V and 4 bases from J, the junction contained 6 bases not matched to a gene. CDR3 in DNA: TGTGCCAGTTCCGGACAGGGTCTTAATGAAAAACTGTTTTTT. Its translation: CASSGQGLNEKLFF.

The chain carries TRBV27 and TRBJ2-3; 11 bases match TRBD2. CDR1 and CDR2 (germline): MNHEY, SMNVEV (reference sequence). CDR3 length equals 16 residues. The V and J ends lost 4 bases and 4 bases, in that order; junction bases with no gene match: 7. The CDR3 here is CASSSPHSGGADTQYF. As DNA, the CDR3 is TGTGCCAGCAGTTCTCCCCATAGCGGGGGGGCAGATACGCAGTATTTT.

This clone was detected only once. This chain joins TRBV6-5 and TRBJ1-5; 8 positions agree with TRBD1. Germline V gives CDR1 MNHEY, CDR2 SVGAGI. This CDR3 is built from 14 residues. Germline trimming cut 6 bases from V and 10 bases from J; bases unmatched to any gene: 11. The CDR3 is CASRYRTGISPQHF. The CDR3 bases are TGTGCCAGCAGATATAGGACAGGGATCAGCCCCCAGCATTTT.

The V gene is TRBV7-8, the J gene TRBJ1-6; D not resolved. V was pared by 1 base and J by 5 bases, with 6 bases between. CDR3 size: 14 residues. In germline, CDR1 is SGHVS, CDR2 FQNEAQ. CDR3 protein: CASSLGPNNSPLHF. CDR3 in DNA: TGTGCCAGCAGCTTAGGGCCGAATAATTCACCCCTCCACTTT. Full variable domain (outside the CDR3, taken from reference TRBV7-8 and TRBJ1-6): GAGVSQSPRYKVAKRGQDVALRCDPISGHVSLFWYQQALGQGPEFLTYFQNEAQLDKSGLPSDRFFAERPEGSVSTLKIQRTQQEDSAVYLCASSLGPNNSPLHFGNGTRLTVT.

V usage is TRBV5-1 and J usage is TRBJ1-6, with 7 nucleotides matching TRBD1. The V gene's germline CDR1 is SGHRS and CDR2 YFSETQ. The trim removed 4 bases at V and 6 bases at J, leaving 13 bases unmatched. The CDR3 is 17 amino acids. The CDR3 DNA sequence: TGCGCCAGCAGCCTGAACCGCCAGGGACAGATTAATTCACCCCTCCACTTT. Encoded protein: CASSLNRQGQINSPLHF. Filled out from reference TRBV5-1 and TRBJ1-6, the complete variable domain reads KAGVTQTPRYLIKTRGQQVTLSCSPISGHRSVSWYQQTPGQGLQFLFEYFSETQRNKGNFPGRFSGRQFSNSRSEMNVSTLELGDSALYLCASSLNRQGQINSPLHFGNGTRLTVT.

In this sample, this clone turned up once. V usage is TRBV11-3 and J usage is TRBJ1-1; D may be TRBD1 (5 bases). CDR1 is SGHNT, CDR2 YENEEA, per germline. Trimming pared 2 bases from V and 0 bases from J, leaving 13 bases between. This CDR3 has 16 amino acids. The CDR3 nucleotides read TGTGCCAGCAGCTTAATGTCAGGGCAGATGAACACTGAAGCTTTCTTT. Protein: CASSLMSGQMNTEAFF.

This clone was observed a handful of times. The V gene is TRBV13, the J gene TRBJ1-1; TRBD1 agrees at 7 bases. V trimming: 4 bases; J trimming: 6 bases; junction bases outside the gene matches: 8. Per the germline V gene, CDR1 is PRHDT and CDR2 is FYEKMQ (reference sequence). The CDR3 loop spans 14 amino acids. The CDR3 loop reads CASSSGTVSPEAFF. CDR3 DNA sequence: TGTGCCAGCAGCTCGGGGACAGTCTCCCCTGAAGCTTTCTTT.

The chain carries TRBV29-1 and TRBJ1-2, with 9 bases lining up with TRBD1. The CDR3 is 13 residues long. Trimming at V came to 4 bases and at J to 5 bases, leaving 5 bases not matched to a gene. Germline V lookup: CDR1 SQVTM, CDR2 ANQGSEA. CDR3 sequence: CSVGQGGSYGYTF. The DNA for the CDR3 is TGCAGCGTTGGACAGGGGGGAAGTTATGGCTACACCTTC.

V is TRBV5-6 and J is TRBJ2-7; 9 nucleotides align to TRBD2. V lost 3 bases to trimming and J lost 0 bases; unmatched junction nucleotides: 7. In germline, CDR1 is SGHDT, CDR2 YYEEEE. This CDR3 has 16 amino acids. The CDR3 spells CASSSLAGESSYEQYV. For the CDR3, the DNA is TGTGCCAGCAGCTCCTTAGCGGGGGAGAGCTCCTACGAGCAGTACGTC.

This clone was observed a few times. V and J are TRBV10-2 and TRBJ2-3; 8 nucleotides agree with TRBD1. The CDR3 length is 15 residues. J gave up 2 bases and V 4 bases, and 5 bases lay outside the gene matches. Per germline, CDR1 WSHSY and CDR2 SAAADI. CDR3 DNA: TGCGCCAGCAGTGCTGGCAGGGGGCCCACAGATACGCAGTATTTT. This translates into CASSAGRGPTDTQYF.

The rearrangement joins TRBV29-1 to TRBJ1-1; no clear D gene. This CDR3 is built from 11 residues. Germline loops: CDR1 SQVTM, CDR2 ANQGSEA. The V end was cut by 5 bases, the J end by 1 base, with 5 bases between. CDR3 DNA: TGCAGCGTTCACAAGAACACTGAAGCTTTCTTT. Translated, it gives CSVHKNTEAFF.

Here the CDR3 DNA reads TGTGCCAGCAGAGCTACGGGGTGGACAGATACGCAGTATTTT. Translated, it gives CASRATGWTDTQYF. This chain connects TRBV28 to TRBJ2-3; the D gene is possibly TRBD2 (5 bases). Germline V CDR1 and CDR2: MDHEN, SYDVKM. The CDR3 is 14 amino acids. The V and J ends lost 6 bases and 3 bases respectively, with 13 bases between them.

Here the CDR3 reads CASSSSRDRLGGTGELFF. CDR3 sequence (DNA): TGTGCCAGCAGCTCGAGCCGGGACAGGCTCGGTGGCACCGGGGAGCTGTTTTTT. The chain employs TRBV5-8 and TRBJ2-2; 8 nucleotides line up with TRBD1. V was pared by 3 bases and J by 4 bases, with 14 bases of the junction left unmatched. The CDR3 spans 18 residues. Looked up from germline, CDR1 is SGHTS and CDR2 is YDEGEE.

This clone was detected once. This rearrangement joins TRBV5-6 to TRBJ2-7; 8 bases map to TRBD2. Germline lookup yields CDR1 SGHDT and CDR2 YYEEEE. The CDR3 is 14 amino acids. V lost 4 bases and J lost 6; bases outside the gene matches: 9. The CDR3 sequence is CASSPGGRLSEQYV. The DNA of the CDR3 is TGTGCCAGCAGCCCGGGGGGGCGGTTATCCGAGCAGTACGTC.

In DNA, the CDR3 is TGTGCCAGCAGCCAAGTAGGGGGCGAGCAGTACGTC. It specifies CASSQVGGEQYV. The chain carries TRBV3-1 (or the pseudogene TRBV3-2) and TRBJ2-7; D may be TRBD1 (6 bases). CDR1 and CDR2 from the germline V gene are LGHDT and YNNKEL (reference sequence). The V and J ends lost 1 base and 6 bases respectively, with 7 bases between them. The CDR3 has 12 amino acids.

The V call is TRBV5-6, the J call TRBJ1-3, with TRBD1 matching over 9 bases. CDR3 length: 14 residues. V was pared by 2 bases and J by 5 bases, with 2 bases of the junction left unmatched. Germline V gene sequence: CDR1 SGHDT, CDR2 YYEEEE. CDR3 loop: CASSLQGARNTIYF. The CDR3 DNA sequence: TGTGCCAGCAGCTTACAGGGGGCGAGAAACACCATATATTTT.

V is TRBV4-1 and J is TRBJ1-3, with D unresolved. This CDR3 comprises 15 residues. Trimming took off 1 base at V and 7 bases at J, with 14 bases between the two ends. Germline V gene sequence: CDR1 MGHRA, CDR2 YSYEKL. The chain's CDR3 is CASSQGGFGVNTIYF. The CDR3 DNA sequence: TGCGCCAGCAGCCAAGGGGGTTTCGGGGTGAACACCATATATTTT.

The rearrangement links TRBV5-1 to TRBJ2-3, with D perhaps TRBD2 (7 bases). This CDR3 has 14 residues. The ends were cut back, 5 bases at V and 4 bases at J, with 14 bases in the middle. The germline CDR1 and CDR2 sequences are SGHRS and YFSETQ. The CDR3 DNA reads as TGCGCCAGCAGTGGGGGGGGCCACGCAGATACGCAGTATTTT. It is translated as CASSGGGHADTQYF.